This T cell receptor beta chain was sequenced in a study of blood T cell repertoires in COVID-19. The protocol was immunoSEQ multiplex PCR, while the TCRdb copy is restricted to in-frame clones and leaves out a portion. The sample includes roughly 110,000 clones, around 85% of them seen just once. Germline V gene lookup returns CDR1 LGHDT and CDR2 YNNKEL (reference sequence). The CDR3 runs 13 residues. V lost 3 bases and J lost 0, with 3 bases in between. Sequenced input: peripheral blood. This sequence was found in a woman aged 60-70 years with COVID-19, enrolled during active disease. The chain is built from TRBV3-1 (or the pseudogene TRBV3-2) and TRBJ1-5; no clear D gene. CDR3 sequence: CASSQSSNQPQHF. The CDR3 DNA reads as TGTGCCAGCAGCCAGAGTAGCAATCAGCCCCAGCATTTT.